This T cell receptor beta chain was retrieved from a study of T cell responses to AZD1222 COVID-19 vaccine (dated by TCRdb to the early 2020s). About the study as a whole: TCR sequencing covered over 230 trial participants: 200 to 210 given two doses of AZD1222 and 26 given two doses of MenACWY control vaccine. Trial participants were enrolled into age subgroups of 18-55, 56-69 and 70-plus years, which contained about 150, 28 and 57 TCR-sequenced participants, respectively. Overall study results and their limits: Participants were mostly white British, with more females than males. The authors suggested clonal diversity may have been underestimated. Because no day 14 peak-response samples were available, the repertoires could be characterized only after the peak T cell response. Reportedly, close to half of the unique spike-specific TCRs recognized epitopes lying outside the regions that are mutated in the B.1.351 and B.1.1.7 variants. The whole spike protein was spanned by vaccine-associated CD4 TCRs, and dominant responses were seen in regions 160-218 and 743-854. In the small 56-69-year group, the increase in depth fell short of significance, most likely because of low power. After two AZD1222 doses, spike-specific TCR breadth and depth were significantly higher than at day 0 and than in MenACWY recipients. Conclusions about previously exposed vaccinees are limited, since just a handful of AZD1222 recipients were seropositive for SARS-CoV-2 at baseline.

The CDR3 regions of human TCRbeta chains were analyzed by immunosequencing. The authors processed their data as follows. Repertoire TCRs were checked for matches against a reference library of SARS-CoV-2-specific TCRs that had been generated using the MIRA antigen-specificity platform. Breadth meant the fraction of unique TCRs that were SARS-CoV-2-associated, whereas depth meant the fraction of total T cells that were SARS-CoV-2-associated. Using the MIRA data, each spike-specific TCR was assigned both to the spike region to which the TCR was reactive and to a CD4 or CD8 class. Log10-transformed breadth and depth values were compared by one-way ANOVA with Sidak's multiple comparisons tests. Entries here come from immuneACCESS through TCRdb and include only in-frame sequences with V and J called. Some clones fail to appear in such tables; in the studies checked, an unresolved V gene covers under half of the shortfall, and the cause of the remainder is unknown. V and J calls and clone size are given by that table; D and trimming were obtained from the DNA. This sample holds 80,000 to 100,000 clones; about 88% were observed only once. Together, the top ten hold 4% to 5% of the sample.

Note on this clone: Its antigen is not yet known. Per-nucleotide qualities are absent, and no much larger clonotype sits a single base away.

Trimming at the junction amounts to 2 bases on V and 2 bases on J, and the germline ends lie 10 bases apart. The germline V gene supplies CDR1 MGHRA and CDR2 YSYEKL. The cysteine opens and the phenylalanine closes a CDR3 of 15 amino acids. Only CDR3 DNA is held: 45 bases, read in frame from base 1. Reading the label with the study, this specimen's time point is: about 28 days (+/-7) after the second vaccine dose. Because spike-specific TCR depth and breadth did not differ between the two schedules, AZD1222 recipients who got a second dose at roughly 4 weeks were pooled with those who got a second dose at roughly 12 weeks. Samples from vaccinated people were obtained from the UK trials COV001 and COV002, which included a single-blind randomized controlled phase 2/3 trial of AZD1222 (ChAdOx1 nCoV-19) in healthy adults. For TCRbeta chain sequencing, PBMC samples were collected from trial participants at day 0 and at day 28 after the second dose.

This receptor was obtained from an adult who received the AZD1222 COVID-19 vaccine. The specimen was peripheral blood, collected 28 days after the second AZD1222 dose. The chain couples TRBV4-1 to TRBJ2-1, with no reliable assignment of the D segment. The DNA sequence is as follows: TGCGCCAGCAGCCAACATGATAGACCCTACAATGAGCAGTTCTTC. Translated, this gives CASSQHDRPYNEQFF.